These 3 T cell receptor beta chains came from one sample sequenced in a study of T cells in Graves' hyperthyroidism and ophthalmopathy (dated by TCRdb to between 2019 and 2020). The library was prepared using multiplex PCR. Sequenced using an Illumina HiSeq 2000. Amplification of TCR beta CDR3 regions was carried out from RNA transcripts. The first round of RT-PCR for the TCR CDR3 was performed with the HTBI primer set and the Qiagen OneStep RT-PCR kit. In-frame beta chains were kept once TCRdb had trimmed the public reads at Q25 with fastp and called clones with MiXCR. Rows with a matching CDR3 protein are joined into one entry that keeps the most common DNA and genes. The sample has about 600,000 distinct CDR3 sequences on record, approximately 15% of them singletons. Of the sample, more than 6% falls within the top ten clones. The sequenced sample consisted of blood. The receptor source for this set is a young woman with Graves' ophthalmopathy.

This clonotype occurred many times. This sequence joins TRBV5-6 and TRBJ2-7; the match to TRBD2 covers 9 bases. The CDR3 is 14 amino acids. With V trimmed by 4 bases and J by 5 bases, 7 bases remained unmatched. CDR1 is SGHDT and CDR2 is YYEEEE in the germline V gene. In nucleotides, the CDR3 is TGTGCCAGCAGCCTGACTCCTAGCGGGAACGAGCAGTACTTC. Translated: CASSLTPSGNEQYF.

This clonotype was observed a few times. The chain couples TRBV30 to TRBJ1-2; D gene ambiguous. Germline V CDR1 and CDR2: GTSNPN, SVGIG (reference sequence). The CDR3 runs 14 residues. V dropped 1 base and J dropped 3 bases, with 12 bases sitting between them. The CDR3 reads CAWSATPNDYGYTF. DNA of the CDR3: TGTGCCTGGAGTGCGACGCCGAACGACTATGGCTACACCTTC.

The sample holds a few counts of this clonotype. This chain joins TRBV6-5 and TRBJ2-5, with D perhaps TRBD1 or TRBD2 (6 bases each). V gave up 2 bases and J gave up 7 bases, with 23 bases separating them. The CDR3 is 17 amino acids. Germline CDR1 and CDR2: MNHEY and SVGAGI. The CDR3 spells CASSYEAVGGAFGTQYF. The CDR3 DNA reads TGTGCCAGCAGTTACGAAGCAGTGGGGGGCGCTTTTGGGACCCAGTACTTC.